This paragraph reports one T cell receptor (beta chain). Its binding antigen is unknown. No base quality values were provided; no much bigger clone lies one nucleotide off. These data originate in a study of T cell changes during pregnancy in multiple sclerosis (dated by TCRdb to the late 2010s). At the level of the whole study: The study looked at changes in the T cell repertoire across pregnancy in women with multiple sclerosis.

Inclusive of the bounding cysteine and phenylalanine, the CDR3 is 15 residues long. This entry keeps only the CDR3 DNA: 45 bases, framed from base 1. Per the germline V gene, KGHSH is the CDR1 and LQKENI is the CDR2. At the junction V is shortened by 5 bases and J by 5 bases; bases outside the gene matches: 5. Library creation used the immunoSEQ multiplex PCR assay. The table comes from immuneACCESS by way of TCRdb, which keeps in-frame sequences with V and J called. Part of the clones is missing from these tables; in studies checked, under half for an unresolved V gene and the rest for unknown reasons. For this sample the table gives over 45,000 clones, of which approximately 90% were detected only once. Together, the top ten hold roughly 2.1% of the sample.

The sample was peripheral blood, taken in the first trimester of pregnancy. The receptor chain draws on TRBV18 and TRBJ1-4; TRBD1 matches 10 bases in the middle. This TCR was sampled from a female donor in good health, enrolled as a control in a pregnancy study. The sequenced DNA is TGTGCCAGCTCAATGACAGGGGGCGCGAATGAAAAACTGTTTTTT. This gives the protein CASSMTGGANEKLFF.